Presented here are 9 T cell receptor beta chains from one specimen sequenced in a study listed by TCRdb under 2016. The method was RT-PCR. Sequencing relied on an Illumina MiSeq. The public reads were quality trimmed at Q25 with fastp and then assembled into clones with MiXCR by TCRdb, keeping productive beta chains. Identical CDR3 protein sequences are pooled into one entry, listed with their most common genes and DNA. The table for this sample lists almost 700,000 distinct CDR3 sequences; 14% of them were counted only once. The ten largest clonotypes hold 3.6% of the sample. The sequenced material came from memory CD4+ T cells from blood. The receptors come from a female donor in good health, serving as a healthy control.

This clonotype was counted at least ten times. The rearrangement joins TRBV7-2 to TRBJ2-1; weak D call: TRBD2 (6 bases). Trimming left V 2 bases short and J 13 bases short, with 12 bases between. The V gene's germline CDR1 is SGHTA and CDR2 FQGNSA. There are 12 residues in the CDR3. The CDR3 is CASSLPGEFQFF. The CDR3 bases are TGTGCCAGCAGCTTACCGGGAGAATTCCAGTTCTTC.

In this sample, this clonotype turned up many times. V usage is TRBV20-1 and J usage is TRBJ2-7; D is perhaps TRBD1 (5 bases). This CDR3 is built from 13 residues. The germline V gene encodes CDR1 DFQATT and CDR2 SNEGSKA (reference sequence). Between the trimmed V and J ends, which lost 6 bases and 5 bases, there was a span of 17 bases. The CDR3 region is CSAWGRLDNEQYF. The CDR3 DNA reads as TGCAGTGCCTGGGGCCGCTTGGACAACGAGCAGTACTTC.

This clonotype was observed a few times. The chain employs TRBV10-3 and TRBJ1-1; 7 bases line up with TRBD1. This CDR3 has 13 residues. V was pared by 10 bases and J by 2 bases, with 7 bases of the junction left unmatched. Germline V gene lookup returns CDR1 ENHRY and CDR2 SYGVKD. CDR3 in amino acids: CASRDSANTEAFF. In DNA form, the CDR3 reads TGTGCCAGCCGGGACAGCGCAAACACTGAAGCTTTCTTT.

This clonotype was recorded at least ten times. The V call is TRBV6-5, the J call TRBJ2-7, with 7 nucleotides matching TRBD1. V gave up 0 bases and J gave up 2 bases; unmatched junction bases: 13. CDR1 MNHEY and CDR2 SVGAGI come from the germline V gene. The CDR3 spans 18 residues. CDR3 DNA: TGTGCCAGCAGTTACTCCCCCCCTGGACAGGCCGCAACCTACGAGCAGTACTTC. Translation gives CASSYSPPGQAATYEQYF.

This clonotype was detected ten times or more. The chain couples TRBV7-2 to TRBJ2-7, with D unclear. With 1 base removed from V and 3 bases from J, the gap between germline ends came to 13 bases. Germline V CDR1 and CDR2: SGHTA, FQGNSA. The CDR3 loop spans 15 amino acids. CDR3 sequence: CASSLGADLHYEQYF. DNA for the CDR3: TGTGCCAGCAGCTTAGGAGCAGACTTGCACTACGAGCAGTACTTC. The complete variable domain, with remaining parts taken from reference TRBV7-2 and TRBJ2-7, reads GAGVSQSPSNKVTEKGKDVELRCDPISGHTALYWYRQSLGQGLEFLIYFQGNSAPDKSGLPSDRFSAERTGGSVSTLTIQRTQQEDSAVYLCASSLGADLHYEQYFGPGTRLTVT.

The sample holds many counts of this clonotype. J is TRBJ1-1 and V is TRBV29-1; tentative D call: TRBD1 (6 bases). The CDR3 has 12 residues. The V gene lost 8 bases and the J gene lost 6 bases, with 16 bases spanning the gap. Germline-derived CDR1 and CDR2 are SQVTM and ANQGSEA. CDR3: CSTGGQTAEAFF. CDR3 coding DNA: TGCAGCACTGGTGGACAGACCGCTGAAGCTTTCTTT.

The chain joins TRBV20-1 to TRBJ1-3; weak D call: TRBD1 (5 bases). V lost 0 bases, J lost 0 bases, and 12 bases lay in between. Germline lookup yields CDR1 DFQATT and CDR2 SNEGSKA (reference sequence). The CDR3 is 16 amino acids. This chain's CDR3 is CSARDRTYHSGNTIYF. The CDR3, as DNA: TGCAGTGCTAGAGATCGGACATACCACTCTGGAAACACCATATATTTT.

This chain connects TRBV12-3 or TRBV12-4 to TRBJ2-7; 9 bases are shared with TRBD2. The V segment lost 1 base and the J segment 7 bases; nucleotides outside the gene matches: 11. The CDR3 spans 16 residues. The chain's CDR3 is CASSLVMVAGAREQYF. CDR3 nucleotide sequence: TGTGCCAGCAGTTTAGTTATGGTAGCGGGAGCGAGAGAGCAGTACTTC.

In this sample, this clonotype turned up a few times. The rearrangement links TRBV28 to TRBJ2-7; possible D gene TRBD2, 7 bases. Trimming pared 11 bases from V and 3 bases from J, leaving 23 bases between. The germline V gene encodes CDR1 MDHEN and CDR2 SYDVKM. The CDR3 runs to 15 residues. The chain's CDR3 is CAPAPSGGGVYEQYF. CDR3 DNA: TGTGCCCCTGCCCCGTCCGGAGGGGGGGTCTACGAGCAGTACTTC.